This is a list of T cell receptor beta chains from one sample in a study of blood T cells in healthy people across ages. TCRdb re-called the 5' RACE reads through MiXCR, storing one row per CDR3 protein. The sample has about 400,000 distinct CDR3 sequences, 45% to 65% seen once. Sequenced: blood. Every receptor here comes from a man aged 55-75 years in good health. Both conserved end residues are part of each CDR3. The D gene is left open where the match is weak. Part of the rows lack a size; the others show once, few, many or a class for expanded clones.

TRBV30	many	TRBJ2-3	TRBD1	TGTGCCTGGGGACAGGGGGCCTCAGATACGCAGTATTTT	CAWGQGASDTQYF
TRBV4-2	few	TRBJ2-3	TRBD2	TGTGCCAGCAGCCAGACTAGCGGTAGCACAGATACGCAGTATTTT	CASSQTSGSTDTQYF
TRBV27	NA	TRBJ2-7	NA	TGTGCCAGCAGTTTATTCGGTTCGCAGGGGGGGGCCTATTACGAGCAGTACTTC	CASSLFGSQGGAYYEQYF
TRBV13	once	TRBJ2-3	TRBD2	TGTGCCAGCAGACGACTAGCACCTAGCACAGATACGCAGTATTTT	CASRRLAPSTDTQYF
TRBV24-1	NA	TRBJ2-1	NA	TGTGCCACCAGTGATTTGTTGGGGATTCGGCAGTTCTTC	CATSDLLGIRQFF
TRBV28	NA	TRBJ1-1	NA	TGTGCCAGCAGCCATGAACAGGGTCGGTCTGAAGCTTTCTTT	CASSHEQGRSEAFF
TRBV6-5	few	TRBJ2-3	NA	TGTGCCAGCAGATATGGGCGCGAGGGGTTCACAGATACGCAGTATTTT	CASRYGREGFTDTQYF
TRBV7-2	NA	TRBJ1-2	NA	TGTGCCAGCAGCTTCTCACAGGGAAACTATGGCTACACCTTC	CASSFSQGNYGYTF
TRBV5-1	NA	TRBJ2-7	NA	TGCGCCAGCAGCGGGACTTTCTACGAGCAGTACTTC	CASSGTFYEQYF
TRBV11-2	NA	TRBJ2-7	TRBD2	TGTGCCAGCAGCTTCGGACTAGCGGCTTACGAGCAGTACTTC	CASSFGLAAYEQYF
TRBV6-6	NA	TRBJ2-1	TRBD1	TGTGCCAGCAGTTACCGCAGGGGGAACCAAGAGACCCAGTTCTTC	CASSYRRGNQETQFF
TRBV30	few	TRBJ2-7	NA	TGTGCCTGGAGTGTGGGTCTCGAACGTTCCGAGCAGTACTTC	CAWSVGLERSEQYF
TRBV15	few	TRBJ2-7	TRBD2	TGTGCCACCAGCAGAACCGGGACTACCTACTACGAGCAGTACTTC	CATSRTGTTYYEQYF
TRBV20-1	NA	TRBJ2-3	TRBD1	TGCAGTGCTTCTCCGGGACAGGGAAAGTTGGATACGCAGTATTTT	CSASPGQGKLDTQYF
TRBV27	once	TRBJ2-1	TRBD1	TGTGCCAGCGGGCCTCAGGGGACAGGCTCCAATGAGCAGTTCTTC	CASGPQGTGSNEQFF
TRBV4-1	many	TRBJ2-7	TRBD1	TGCGCCAGCAGCCAGGGGACAGGGGGACGCTCCTACGAGCAGTACTTC	CASSQGTGGRSYEQYF
TRBV4-2	NA	TRBJ2-3	NA	TGTGCCAGCAGCCCCAGGACAGCTCCCACAGATACGCAGTATTTT	CASSPRTAPTDTQYF
TRBV6-5	many	TRBJ1-4	NA	TGTGCCAGCAGTTACTCGTGGGGGGTAGGGGAAAAACTGTTTTTT	CASSYSWGVGEKLFF
TRBV7-3	NA	TRBJ2-3	TRBD1	TGTGCCAGCAGCTCTAGCACCGGGACAGGAACGGATACGCAGTATTTT	CASSSSTGTGTDTQYF
TRBV11-2	few	TRBJ2-2	TRBD2	TGTGCCAGCACCCGATCCAGGGGTAGCGGGAGGGGTCCGAGGACCGGGGAGCTGTTTTTT	CASTRSRGSGRGPRTGELFF
TRBV6-5	NA	TRBJ2-7	NA	TGTGCCAGCCAAGGACTCCTTTTCACAGAGCAGTACTTC	CASQGLLFTEQYF
TRBV7-9	NA	TRBJ2-1	TRBD1	TGTGCCAGCAGCATGGCAGGGTCAGGGGGCCATGAGCAGTTCTTC	CASSMAGSGGHEQFF
TRBV7-6	NA	TRBJ2-7	TRBD2	TGTGCCAGCAGCTCCGGACTAGCGGAGGTGTTGGAGCAGTACTTC	CASSSGLAEVLEQYF
TRBV6-1	NA	TRBJ2-7	TRBD1	TGTGCCAGCAGTGAAACCCCGGCCCGACAGGGCGGGCAGTACTTC	CASSETPARQGGQYF
TRBV20-1	few	TRBJ2-7	NA	TGCAGTGCTAGAGCTCCTCGGGCAGGTTCCTACGAGCAGTACTTC	CSARAPRAGSYEQYF
TRBV29-1	NA	TRBJ1-2	NA	TGCAGCGTGCCCGACAGGTTTACCTATGGCTACACCTTC	CSVPDRFTYGYTF
TRBV30	few	TRBJ1-2	NA	TGTGCCTGCTCCGGGACAAATGGCTACACCTTC	CACSGTNGYTF
TRBV27	NA	TRBJ2-7	NA	TGTGCCAGCAGTACCTTGACAGCTTCCTCCTACGAGCAGTACTTC	CASSTLTASSYEQYF
TRBV14	NA	TRBJ2-1	TRBD2	TGTGCCAGCAGCCCTAGCGGTGGGGGACACAATGAGCAGTTCTTC	CASSPSGGGHNEQFF
TRBV20-1	once	TRBJ2-7	NA	TGCAGTGCGCTTAGGTCTCAGGGTTTTAGTAGTGGCGAGCAGTACTTC	CSALRSQGFSSGEQYF
TRBV12-3/TRBV12-4	few	TRBJ2-6	NA	TGTGCCAGCAGTTTGGCCGGAGCCTCTGGGGCCAACGTCCTGACTTTC	CASSLAGASGANVLTF
TRBV6-5	NA	TRBJ1-5	TRBD1	TGTGCCAGCCGGGGGACAGGGGTTCGCCAGCCCCAGCATTTT	CASRGTGVRQPQHF
TRBV19	NA	TRBJ2-1	TRBD2	TGTGCCAGTAGTATCCCGACTAGCGGAAAGAATGAGCAGTTCTTC	CASSIPTSGKNEQFF
TRBV29-1	few	TRBJ1-2	NA	TGCAGCGTTCCGAGGGCCGGAATCTATGGCTACACCTTC	CSVPRAGIYGYTF
TRBV5-5	NA	TRBJ1-1	NA	TGTGCCAGCAGCATCCGGGACATGGACACTGAAGCTTTCTTT	CASSIRDMDTEAFF
TRBV7-9	NA	TRBJ1-2	TRBD1	TGTGCCAGCAGCCGATCCCCCAAGACAGGGGAGGATGGCTACACCTTC	CASSRSPKTGEDGYTF
TRBV16	few	TRBJ2-5	NA	TGTGCCAGCAGCCAATCTTCCAGCCCCCAAGAGACCCAGTACTTC	CASSQSSSPQETQYF
TRBV20-1	NA	TRBJ1-2	TRBD1	TGCAGTGCTAGCCGACAGGGCGTCCTGGATGGCTACACCTTC	CSASRQGVLDGYTF
TRBV5-6	few	TRBJ2-7	NA	TGTGCCAGCAGCTTTACTTCGACAGTCGACGAGCAGTACTTC	CASSFTSTVDEQYF
TRBV25-1	NA	TRBJ2-7	TRBD2	TGTGCCAGCAGTGAATGGGAGGGGACTAGCGGATCCTACGAGCAGTACTTC	CASSEWEGTSGSYEQYF
TRBV11-3	NA	TRBJ2-2	TRBD1	TGTGCCAGCAGCCGGGGACAGGGGATCACCGGGGAGCTGTTTTTT	CASSRGQGITGELFF
TRBV7-9	NA	TRBJ2-1	NA	TGTGCCAGCAGCTCCCGTTCCGATAGGACTGAGCAGTTCTTC	CASSSRSDRTEQFF